Shown below are 3 T cell receptor beta chains from a single sample sequenced in a study. Via MiXCR, TCRdb re-called the 5' RACE reads, giving one row per CDR3 protein. The sample consists of around 34,000 distinct CDR3 sequences, 25% to 30% of them appearing once. Tregs were sorted as CD4+CD25+CD127-/low cells. Sequenced sample: tumor-infiltrating Tregs sorted from the breast tumor. These receptors all come from a female donor with breast cancer.

Concerning this clonotype: Just one base apart from a much larger clone, this may be a read error. The final CDR3 position lacks the conserved phenylalanine or tryptophan, pointing to a likely read error. CDR3 DNA: TGTGCCAGCAGCGTAGTTGGTGGGAGCCAAAATGAGCAGTTCATC. This codes for CASSVVGGSQNEQFI. The rearrangement joins TRBV9 to TRBJ2-1, with a possible D match to TRBD2 (5 bases). Germline V gene sequence: CDR1 SGDLS, CDR2 YYNGEE. The V end was cut by 0 bases, the J end by 7 bases, with 14 bases between. The CDR3 contains 15 residues.

This clonotype occurred many times. J is TRBJ1-4 and V is TRBV7-9; D gene ambiguous. CDR3 size: 15 residues. Trimming left V 1 base short and J 3 bases short, with 9 bases between. The germline CDR1 and CDR2 sequences are SEHNR and FQNEAQ (reference sequence). The CDR3 loop reads CASSLVAAANEKLFF. As DNA, the CDR3 is TGTGCCAGCAGCTTAGTGGCGGCCGCTAATGAAAAACTGTTTTTT. The full variable domain, completed using reference TRBV7-9 and TRBJ1-4, is DTGVSQNPRHKITKRGQNVTFRCDPISEHNRLYWYRQTLGQGPEFLTYFQNEAQLEKSRLLSDRFSAERPKGSFSTLEIQRTEQGDSAMYLCASSLVAAANEKLFFGSGTQLSVL.

The chain joins TRBV5-4 to TRBJ2-6; D is unresolved. Germline CDR1 reads SGHNT; CDR2 reads YYREEE (reference sequence). The CDR3 extends over 15 amino acids. Trimming left V 2 bases short and J 0 bases short, with 6 bases between. CDR3 coding DNA: TGTGCCAGCAGCTTAGATATCTCTGGGGCCAACGTCCTGACTTTC. It is translated as CASSLDISGANVLTF. The variable domain in full, with the rest retrieved from reference TRBV5-4 and TRBJ2-6, is ETGVTQSPTHLIKTRGQQVTLRCSSQSGHNTVSWYQQALGQGPQFIFQYYREEENGRGNFPPRFSGLQFPNYSSELNVNALELDDSALYLCASSLDISGANVLTFGAGSRLTVL.